This T cell receptor (beta chain) was profiled in a study of shared clonotypes between healthy human individuals (dated by TCRdb to the early 2020s). Regarding the complete study: The cohort included three men and two women between 18 and 49 years of age. Libraries were prepared and TCR repertoires were sequenced by different laboratories using diverse techniques, in order to increase sequencing depth and limit assay-specific biases. Leukapheresis yielded between about 0.8 and 9.5 billion PBMCs per donor. For each donor, three plates each were used for CD4 naive and CD4 memory, two plates were used for CD8 naive, and one plate was used for CD8 memory. To estimate repertoire size and how much clonotype sharing occurs between individuals, the study deeply sequenced the blood TCR repertoires of about five healthy adults.

To note about this clone: Its binding antigen is unknown. Base qualities are not provided; no much larger clone lies one nucleotide away.

Results and caveats for the whole study, not just this receptor: Larger estimated clonotype richness was generally found for naive subsets than for memory subsets. Sampling was limited to blood, and TCR repertoires in tissue likely differ from TCR repertoires in blood. Roughly 5% of naive CD4, approximately 3.7% of naive CD8, roughly 2.4% of memory CD4, and approximately 0.4% of memory CD8 clonotypes were shared across several donors. Because the study included a small number of donors, the genetic and exposure-history diversity represented was limited. Pairwise subsampling led to the expectation that sequencing depth would affect the degree of clonotype sharing among donors. Even with the large sequencing depth, rarefaction of the sorted-subset datasets indicated that sequencing was incomplete. Clonotypes shared by all four sorted-subset donors showed higher generation probabilities than non-shared clonotypes.

The donors were healthy, HIV-negative adults who had no recently reported acute infections or vaccinations. All donors were Caucasian adults living in Nashville, Tennessee, USA. CD4+ T cells were enriched through magnetic negative selection, after which naive cells were positively selected on CD45RA and the remaining negative fraction served as the memory subset. After blood collection by leukapheresis, PBMCs were isolated using Ficoll-Histopaque density gradient centrifugation and then cryopreserved in the vapor phase of liquid nitrogen. Analytical flow cytometry was used to check the purity and quantity of each magnetically sorted T cell population. Genomic DNA was isolated from each sorted fraction and quantified by UV absorbance on a Nanodrop 2000c. For this chain, trimming is 3 bases at the V end and 5 bases at the J end, and the number of junction bases without a gene match is 18. Taken from the germline V gene, the CDR1 and CDR2 loops are SGHRS and YFSETQ. Its CDR3 holds 18 amino acids, cysteine through phenylalanine. Only the CDR3 region is kept as DNA, spanning 54 bases read in frame from base 1.

Using the deep immunoSEQ assay, multiplex PCR amplified TCR CDR3 regions from genomic DNA. For each cell subset, the extracted genomic DNA was distributed evenly across all wells of several immunoSEQ 96-well plates, and each plate served as one replicate. Each replicate PCR for sorted subsets received roughly 0.2 ug genomic DNA, equal to roughly 29,000 T cell genomes. Purified libraries were measured with a Qubit 3.0 fluorometer, size-checked on a Bioanalyzer 2100, and measured again with the KAPA Library Quantification kit. Every immunoSEQ 96-well plate was sequenced on a dedicated single-read 150-cycle Illumina NextSeq 550 flow cell. As for the authors' bioinformatics: Because the immunoSEQ output included only junctional sequences and no quality scores, the filtering could not be the same as the filtering used for full-length reads. Sequences were annotated with PyIR, a Python wrapper for IgBLAST v1.9, and V/J genes and CDR3 were assigned using IMGT germline references. Reads were removed for weak V/J assignments (E-value above 1e-6), missing CDR3, stop codons, out-of-frame junctions, or ambiguous translated residues. V3J clonotypes were defined as sequences sharing the same inferred V gene, J gene, and CDR3 amino acid sequence. The percentage overlap between two repertoires was calculated by dividing the number of shared unique clonotypes by the size of the smaller repertoire. Repertoire richness was assessed with RTK rarefaction, the Chao1 estimator, and Recon v2.1 estimates of unobserved clonotypes. For all TCRbeta clonotypes obtained by the gDNA method from four donors, generation probabilities were computed with OLGA. TCRdb retrieved this table from immuneACCESS and kept in-frame rearrangements only. Not all clones are present; in checked studies, unresolved V genes account for under half, and no reason is known for the remainder. D and trimming were read from the DNA, whereas the V and J calls and clone size are those reported in that table. The table for this sample lists about 1 million clones; around 74% of them were counted only once. Clones ranked in the top ten supply 1.4% of the sample.

Sequenced input: memory CD4+ T cells sorted from blood. The sample's cell subset or site label, decoded: CD45RA-negative fraction. Recombination connected TRBV5-1 to TRBJ2-5; TRBD1 agrees with 8 junctional bases. The origin of this receptor is a man aged 18 to 29 in good health. The DNA sequence is TGCGCCAGCAGCTCACTCGCAGGGGGCGATTCTAACGGGGAGACCCAGTACTTC. Its translation reads: CASSSLAGGDSNGETQYF.